This T cell receptor (beta chain) is drawn from a study of human T cells and chemical hapten exposure. On the study more broadly: A 2 cm by 2 cm inner upper arm patch received 2% DPC for sensitization. Patients had diphenylcyclopropenone applied to the scalp weekly throughout the roughly 25-week study.

Described time point: patch test 3, about 24 weeks after DPC sensitization. The treatment denotes: therapeutic diphenylcyclopropenone sensitization with weekly scalp DPC. Findings of the study overall: TCRs at a frequency above 1 in 1000 stayed unchanged with DPC sensitization. Donors' alopecia may make their immune response differ from healthy people's.

Germline CDR1 and CDR2: MNHEY and SVGAGI. The CDR3 has 15 residues. The J segment lost 7 bases and the V segment lost 0 bases, leaving 8 bases of the junction unmatched. Within the sample, this clonotype is medium-sized. Its matching antigen is unknown. MiXCR, run by TCRdb on the RACE reads, gives a single entry per CDR3 protein. The table includes about 120,000 distinct CDR3 sequences, about 10% detected once. The clonotype was recovered from a woman in her forties or fifties with alopecia areata. Some clones in this sample may be carry-over from other donors' samples. The gene calls are TRBV6-5 and TRBJ2-7, with 8 positions matching TRBD2. This specimen was whole blood, taken in connection with sensitization to the hapten diphenylcyclopropenone (DPC). This CDR3 reads CASSYSTAGGREQYF. As DNA, the CDR3 is TGTGCCAGCAGTTACTCGACTGCGGGAGGTCGGGAGCAGTACTTC.